This T cell receptor beta chain was observed in a study of blood T cell repertoires in COVID-19. Study information: Both acute and convalescent COVID-19 samples were obtained from the United States, Italy and Spain. The cDNA or gDNA used as material had been derived from T cells, B-cell-depleted T cells, or PBMCs.

V was clipped by 2 bases and J by 5 bases, with 12 bases between them. The CDR3 is 14 amino acids. Germline values: CDR1 MDHEN, CDR2 SYDVKM. Per the original data handling: The authors estimated nucleated cell counts from reference gene primer amplification. Produced via immunoSEQ multiplex PCR; TCRdb's table is partial and in-frame only. Clonal size and the V and J genes are those of that table, whereas D and trimming came from the DNA. The data contain 150,000 to 200,000 clones, about 91% of them singletons. The chain carries TRBV28 and TRBJ1-1; possible D gene TRBD1, 5 bases. This receptor was obtained from a woman aged 25-40 years with acute or convalescent COVID-19. The specimen sequenced was peripheral blood. The CDR3 sequence: CASSLPPDITEAFF. CDR3 nucleotide sequence: TGTGCCAGCAGTTTACCCCCGGACATTACTGAAGCTTTCTTT.